What follows is one TCR beta chain and its context. Its antigen is undetermined. Treatment here: approximately 10-day PBMC culture with coronavirus spike peptide pools or control peptides (ViraFEST assay). This specimen belongs to a study of vaccination and CD4 T cells after COVID-19. On the study more broadly: The cells in question were stimulated using overlapping spike peptides derived from SARS-CoV-2, HCoV-NL63, HCoV-OC43 and HCoV-229E.

The CDR3 is 15 residues long. Germline V gives CDR1 SGHVS, CDR2 FQNEAQ. Trimming stripped 5 bases from V and 4 bases from J, with 15 bases between. The Oncomine TCR Beta short-read assay was what sequenced the DNA obtained from cultured CD4+ T cells. TCRdb re-called the PCR reads through MiXCR, storing one row per CDR3 protein. The sample yields approximately 13,000 distinct CDR3 sequences, around 60% seen once. The source of this sequence is a human donor who had recovered from COVID-19. The chain is built from TRBV7-8 and TRBJ1-5; no reliable D call. The sample comprised CD4+ T cells from blood, cultured in vitro. In nucleotides, the CDR3 is TGTGCCAGCAGCGCGAGCCGGGCCCCTAATCAGCCCCAGCATTTT. This codes for CASSASRAPNQPQHF.